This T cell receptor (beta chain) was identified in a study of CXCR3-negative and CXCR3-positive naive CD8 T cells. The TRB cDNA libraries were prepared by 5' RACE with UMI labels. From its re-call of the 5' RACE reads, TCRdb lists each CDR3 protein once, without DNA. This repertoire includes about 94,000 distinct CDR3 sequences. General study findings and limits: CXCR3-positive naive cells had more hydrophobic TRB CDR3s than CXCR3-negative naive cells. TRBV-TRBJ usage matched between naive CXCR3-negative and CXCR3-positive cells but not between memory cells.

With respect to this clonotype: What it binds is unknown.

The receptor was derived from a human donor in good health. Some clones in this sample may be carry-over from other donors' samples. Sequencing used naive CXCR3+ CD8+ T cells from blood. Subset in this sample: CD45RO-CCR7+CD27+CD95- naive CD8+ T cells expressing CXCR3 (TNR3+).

The CDR3 here is CASSYATSTDTQYF. The chain has TRBV6-5 and TRBJ2-3. Per germline, CDR1 MNHEY and CDR2 SVGAGI. CDR3 length equals 14 residues.